Following are 6 T cell receptor beta chains from one sample sequenced in a study of OX40 agonist ivuxolimab in advanced cancers. Here immunoSEQ multiplex PCR was the method, and the copy in TCRdb shows in-frame clones only, minus some. The table shows tens of thousands of clones, with just under 80% occurring only once. The source material was CD4+ or CD8+ T cells sorted from blood, sampled in a trial of the OX40 agonist ivuxolimab. Receptors were obtained from an adult with an advanced solid tumor such as melanoma, head and neck, liver or kidney cancer.

J is TRBJ2-1 and V is TRBV5-4; D is undetermined. From germline, CDR1 is SGHNT and CDR2 YYREEE (reference sequence). V lost 0 bases to trimming and J lost 2 bases, with 12 bases between them. The CDR3 runs 16 residues. The CDR3 region is CASSLEPEVTYNEQFF. For the CDR3, the DNA is TGTGCCAGCAGCTTGGAACCGGAAGTAACCTACAATGAGCAGTTCTTC.

The chain couples TRBV29-1 to TRBJ1-2, with 7 bases fitting TRBD1. The V gene end was trimmed by 5 bases and the J gene end by 8 bases; junction bases not matched to a gene: 8. This CDR3 has 12 amino acids. The germline V gene encodes CDR1 SQVTM and CDR2 ANQGSEA. Written as DNA, the CDR3 is TGCAGCGTTTTCCAGGGGGGGAAGGGCTACACCTTC. Residues: CSVFQGGKGYTF.

V and J are TRBV10-1 and TRBJ1-1; 8 positions agree with TRBD1. The V segment lost 6 bases and the J segment 5 bases; nucleotides outside the gene matches: 8. This CDR3 comprises 14 residues. CDR1 is WNHNN and CDR2 is SYGVQD in the germline V gene (reference sequence). CDR3 nucleotides: TGCGCCAGCAGCTGGGGCACAGGGGGTACTGAAGCTTTCTTT. This gives the protein CASSWGTGGTEAFF.

The chain employs TRBV27 and TRBJ2-2; 9 bases map to TRBD1. J was trimmed by 4 bases and V by 4 bases; bases with no gene match: 10. This CDR3 contains 17 residues. In germline, CDR1 is MNHEY, CDR2 SMNVEV (reference sequence). CDR3 in amino acids: CASSWGAGQGSTGELFF. The CDR3 DNA sequence: TGTGCCAGCAGTTGGGGTGCTGGACAGGGGTCCACCGGGGAGCTGTTTTTT.

V gene TRBV18 combines with J gene TRBJ2-2; TRBD1 is a possible D gene (6 bases). V lost 6 bases and J 6 bases, leaving 17 bases between the germline ends. CDR1 and CDR2 from the germline V gene are KGHSH and LQKENI. This CDR3 region has 15 residues. CDR3 DNA sequence: TGTGCCAGCTCCCCTGTCGGGACATACTCCGGGGAGCTGTTTTTT. Amino acid sequence: CASSPVGTYSGELFF.

This chain uses TRBV6-6 with TRBJ2-1; TRBD2 agrees at 13 bases. Losses at the gene ends were 5 bases for V and 9 bases for J; bases not matched to a gene: 4. Per the germline V gene, CDR1 is MNHNY and CDR2 is SVGAGI (reference sequence). The CDR3 runs 14 residues. The CDR3 spells CASSPLAGGGEQFF. CDR3 DNA: TGTGCCAGCAGTCCACTAGCGGGAGGGGGTGAGCAGTTCTTC.